The next 14 T cell receptor beta chains were all read from a single sample in a study of T-cell memory formation after mild COVID-19. TCRdb ran MiXCR on the 5' RACE reads and lists one entry per CDR3 protein. The data show some 86,000 distinct CDR3 sequences, roughly 25% seen once. What was sequenced was PBMCs or a T cell subset sorted from them (not recorded which). The source of these receptors is a man aged 18 to 30 who had mild COVID-19 (a few samples of this study predate the infection). Cell type and time point are not known.

This clonotype was seen a handful of times. V is TRBV11-2 and J is TRBJ1-5, with D possibly TRBD1 on 6 matching bases. CDR1 is SGHAT, CDR2 FQNNGV, per germline. Trimming removed 5 bases at V and 0 bases at J, with 17 bases between. This CDR3 region has 17 residues. CDR3 sequence (DNA): TGTGCCAGCAGCCGATTTGGGGGCCCAGATAGCAATCAGCCCCAGCATTTT. Translating gives CASSRFGGPDSNQPQHF.

The V gene is TRBV12-3 or TRBV12-4, the J gene TRBJ1-3; no clear D gene. The CDR3 is 13 amino acids. V gave up 3 bases and J gave up 1 base, with 4 bases separating them. In DNA, the CDR3 is TGTGCCAGCAGTTTCGTTTCTGGAAACACCATATATTTT. Translated, it gives CASSFVSGNTIYF.

This clonotype was observed a few times. The chain links TRBV27 to TRBJ2-4, with TRBD2 matching 9 bases. Germline CDR1 is MNHEY and CDR2 is SMNVEV (reference sequence). CDR3 length: 17 residues. The V segment lost 5 bases and the J segment 5 bases; nucleotides outside the gene matches: 13. CDR3 nucleotides: TGTGCCAGCAGTCCGATCTCCGGGACTAGCTTGCAAAACATTCAGTACTTC. Residues: CASSPISGTSLQNIQYF.

This chain connects TRBV7-2 to TRBJ2-3; 9 bases map to TRBD2. The CDR3 loop spans 15 amino acids. Germline V lookup: CDR1 SGHTA, CDR2 FQGNSA. V shed 2 bases, J shed 4 bases, and the junction held 4 bases outside the gene matches. CDR3 loop: CASSLSGGRADTQYF. CDR3 nucleotide sequence: TGTGCCAGCAGCTTAAGCGGGGGGCGGGCAGATACGCAGTATTTT.

The chain has TRBV4-1 and TRBJ2-3, with a weak D call TRBD1 (6 bases). The germline V gene encodes CDR1 MGHRA and CDR2 YSYEKL. V lost 4 bases to trimming and J lost 8 bases, with 7 bases between them. The CDR3 extends over 11 amino acids. The CDR3 spells CASSLGGTQYF. The CDR3 DNA follows: TGCGCCAGCAGCCTAGGGGGTACGCAGTATTTT.

The CDR3 loop is CASRFHEDTQYF. In nucleotides, the CDR3 is TGCGCCAGCAGGTTTCATGAAGATACGCAGTATTTT. V and J are TRBV5-1 and TRBJ2-3; D is unresolved. V was pared by 5 bases and J by 5 bases, with 9 bases between. CDR1 is SGHRS and CDR2 is YFSETQ in the germline V gene. This CDR3 contains 12 residues.

This clonotype turned up a few times. The chain is built from TRBV15 and TRBJ2-1; 9 bases fit TRBD1. J lost 7 bases, V lost 5 bases, and 12 bases had no gene match. The CDR3 has 16 amino acids. The germline V gene has CDR1 LNHNV and CDR2 YYDKDF (reference sequence). The CDR3 DNA follows: TGTGCCACCAGCCAGACCCGGGACAGGGCACTAAATGAGCAGTTCTTC. It codes for CATSQTRDRALNEQFF. Full variable domain (outside the CDR3, taken from reference TRBV15 and TRBJ2-1): DAMVIQNPRYQVTQFGKPVTLSCSQTLNHNVMYWYQQKSSQAPKLLFHYYDKDFNNEADTPDNFQSRRPNTSFCFLDIRSPGLGDTAMYLCATSQTRDRALNEQFFGPGTRLTVL.

V and J are TRBV7-9 and TRBJ2-3; the match to TRBD2 covers 13 bases. The CDR3 is 19 residues long. The V and J ends lost 8 bases and 5 bases, in that order; junction bases with no gene match: 19. Germline V gene sequence: CDR1 SEHNR, CDR2 FQNEAQ (reference sequence). The CDR3 loop is CASRPETSGGISPGDTQYF. CDR3 DNA sequence: TGTGCCAGCCGCCCAGAGACTAGCGGGGGGATCTCCCCCGGAGATACGCAGTATTTT. Based on the CDR3 plus reference TRBV7-9 and TRBJ2-3, the full variable domain is DTGVSQNPRHKITKRGQNVTFRCDPISEHNRLYWYRQTLGQGPEFLTYFQNEAQLEKSRLLSDRFSAERPKGSFSTLEIQRTEQGDSAMYLCASRPETSGGISPGDTQYFGPGTRLTVL.

This chain links TRBV4-3 with TRBJ1-6, with 7 bases matching TRBD1. This CDR3 spans 13 amino acids. Per germline, CDR1 LGHNA and CDR2 YSLEER. The ends lost 4 bases at V and 10 bases at J; junction bases unmatched: 4. CDR3 nucleotides: TGCGCCAGCAGCCCGACAGGGACCTCACCCCTCCACTTT. The encoded protein is CASSPTGTSPLHF.

This chain joins TRBV7-9 and TRBJ2-7; a possible D gene is TRBD1 (5 bases). CDR1 is SEHNR and CDR2 is FQNEAQ in the germline V gene (reference sequence). The germline V and J ends were trimmed by 4 bases and 5 bases, with 9 bases remaining between them. The CDR3 has 12 amino acids. This chain's CDR3 is CASSSVGDEQYV. CDR3 in DNA: TGTGCCAGCAGCTCGGTAGGGGACGAGCAGTACGTC.

The chain recombines TRBV4-3 with TRBJ1-4; D is unresolved. Looked up from germline, CDR1 is LGHNA and CDR2 is YSLEER. CDR3 length equals 15 residues. V lost 0 bases and J lost 0, with 5 bases in between. Here the CDR3 DNA reads TGCGCCAGCAGCCAAGAAGATGCAACTAATGAAAAACTGTTTTTT. It translates to CASSQEDATNEKLFF.

This clonotype was found a few times. The gene calls are TRBV4-1 and TRBJ1-2; no firm D call. This CDR3 region has 17 residues. Trimming took 3 bases from V and 4 from J, leaving 21 bases between them. Germline-derived CDR1 and CDR2 are MGHRA and YSYEKL. CDR3: CASSHRHQQRNGYGYTF. CDR3 nucleotide sequence: TGCGCCAGCAGCCACAGACATCAACAGCGTAATGGCTATGGCTACACCTTC.

This chain links TRBV20-1 with TRBJ1-2; 8 bases align to TRBD1. Germline-derived CDR1 and CDR2 are DFQATT and SNEGSKA (reference sequence). CDR3 length: 13 residues. J gave up 1 base and V 3 bases, and 1 base lay outside the gene matches. The CDR3 bases are TGCAGTGCTAGGGACAGGGTTAACTATGGCTACACCTTC. Translating it yields CSARDRVNYGYTF.

The V and J genes are TRBV7-9 and TRBJ2-3; no definite D call. V lost 4 bases and J lost 6, with 11 bases in between. CDR1 is SEHNR and CDR2 is FQNEAQ in the germline V gene (reference sequence). The CDR3 totals 13 residues. CDR3 DNA: TGTGCCAGCAGCTCGCCGATAGGGGATACGCAGTATTTT. Residues: CASSSPIGDTQYF.